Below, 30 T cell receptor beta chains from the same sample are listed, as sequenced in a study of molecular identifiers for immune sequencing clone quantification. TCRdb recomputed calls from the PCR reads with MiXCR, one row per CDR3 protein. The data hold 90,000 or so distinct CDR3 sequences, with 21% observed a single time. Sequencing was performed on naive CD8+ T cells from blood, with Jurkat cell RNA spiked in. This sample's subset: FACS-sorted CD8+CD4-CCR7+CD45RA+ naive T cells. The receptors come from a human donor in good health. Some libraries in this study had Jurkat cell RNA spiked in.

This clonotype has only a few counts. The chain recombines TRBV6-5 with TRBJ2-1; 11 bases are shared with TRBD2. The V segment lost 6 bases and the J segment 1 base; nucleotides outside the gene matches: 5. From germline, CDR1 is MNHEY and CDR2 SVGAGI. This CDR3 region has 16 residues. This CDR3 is CASSRLAGGSYNEQFF. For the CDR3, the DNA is TGTGCCAGCAGCCGCCTAGCGGGAGGTTCCTACAATGAGCAGTTCTTC.

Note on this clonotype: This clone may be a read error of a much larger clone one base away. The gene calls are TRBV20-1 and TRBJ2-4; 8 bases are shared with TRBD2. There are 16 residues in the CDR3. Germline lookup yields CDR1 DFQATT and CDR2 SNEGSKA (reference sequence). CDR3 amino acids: CSANEHGGAARNIQYF. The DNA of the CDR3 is TGCAGTGCCAACGAACACGGGGGGGCGGCCAGAAACATTCAGTACTTC.

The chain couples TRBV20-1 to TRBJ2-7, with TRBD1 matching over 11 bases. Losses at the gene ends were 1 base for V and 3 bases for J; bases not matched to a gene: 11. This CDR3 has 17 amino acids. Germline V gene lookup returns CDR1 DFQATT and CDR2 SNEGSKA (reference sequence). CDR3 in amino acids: CSARAGTGGKQYYEQYF. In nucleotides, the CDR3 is TGCAGTGCTAGAGCCGGGACAGGGGGTAAACAATACTACGAGCAGTACTTC.

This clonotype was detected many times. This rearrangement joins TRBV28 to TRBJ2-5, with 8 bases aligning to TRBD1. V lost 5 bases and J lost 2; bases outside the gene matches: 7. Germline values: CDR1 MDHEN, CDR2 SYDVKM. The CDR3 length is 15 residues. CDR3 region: CASSDRGIGQETQYF. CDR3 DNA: TGTGCCAGCAGTGACAGGGGTATTGGGCAAGAGACCCAGTACTTC.

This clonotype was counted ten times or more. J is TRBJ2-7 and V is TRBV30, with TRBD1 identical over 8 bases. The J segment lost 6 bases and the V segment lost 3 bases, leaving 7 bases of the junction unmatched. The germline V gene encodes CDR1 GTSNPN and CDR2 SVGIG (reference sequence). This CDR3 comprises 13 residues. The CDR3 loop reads CAWRRTGLIEQYF. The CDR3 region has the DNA TGTGCCTGGAGGCGGACAGGGCTAATCGAGCAGTACTTC.

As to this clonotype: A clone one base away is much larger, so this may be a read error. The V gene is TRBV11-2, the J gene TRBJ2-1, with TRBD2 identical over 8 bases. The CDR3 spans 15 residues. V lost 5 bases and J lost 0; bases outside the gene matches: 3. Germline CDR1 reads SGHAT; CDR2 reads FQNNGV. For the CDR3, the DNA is TGTGCCAGCAGCGAAAGCGGGGGCTCCTACAATGAGCAGTTCTTC. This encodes CASSESGGSYNEQFF.

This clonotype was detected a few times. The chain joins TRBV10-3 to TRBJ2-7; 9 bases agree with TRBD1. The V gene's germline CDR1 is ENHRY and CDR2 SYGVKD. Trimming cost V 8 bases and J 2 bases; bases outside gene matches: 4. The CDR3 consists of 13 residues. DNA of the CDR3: TGTGCCATCGGACAGGGGATTACCTACGAGCAGTACTTC. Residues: CAIGQGITYEQYF.

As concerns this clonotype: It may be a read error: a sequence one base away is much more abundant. The CDR3, as DNA: TGCGCCAGCAGCCAAGATCTGGGGCTGGGCGGCTGCACCTTC. This encodes CASSQDLGLGGCTF. The chain couples TRBV4-3 to TRBJ1-2; maybe TRBD1 (5 bases). The CDR3 covers 14 residues. The germline V gene encodes CDR1 LGHNA and CDR2 YSLEER.

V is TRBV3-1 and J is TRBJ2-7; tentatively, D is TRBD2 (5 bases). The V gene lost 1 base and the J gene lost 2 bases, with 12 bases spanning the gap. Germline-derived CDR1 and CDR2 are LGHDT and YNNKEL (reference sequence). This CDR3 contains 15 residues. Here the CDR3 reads CASSQVRDHPYEQYF. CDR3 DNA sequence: TGTGCCAGCAGCCAAGTCCGGGATCACCCCTACGAGCAGTACTTC.

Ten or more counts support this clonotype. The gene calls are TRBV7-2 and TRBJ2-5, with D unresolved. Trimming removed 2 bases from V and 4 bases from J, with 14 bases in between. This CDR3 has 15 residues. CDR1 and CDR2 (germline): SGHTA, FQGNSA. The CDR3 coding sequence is TGTGCCAGCAGCTTAAGCTGGGCAGTCCCAGAGACCCAGTACTTC. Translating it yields CASSLSWAVPETQYF.

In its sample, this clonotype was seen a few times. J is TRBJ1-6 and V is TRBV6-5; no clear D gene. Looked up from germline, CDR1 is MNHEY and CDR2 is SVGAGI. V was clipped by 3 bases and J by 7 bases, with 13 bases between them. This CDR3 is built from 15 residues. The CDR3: CASSYEVLGNSPLHF. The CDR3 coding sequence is TGTGCCAGCAGTTATGAGGTGTTGGGCAATTCACCCCTCCACTTT.

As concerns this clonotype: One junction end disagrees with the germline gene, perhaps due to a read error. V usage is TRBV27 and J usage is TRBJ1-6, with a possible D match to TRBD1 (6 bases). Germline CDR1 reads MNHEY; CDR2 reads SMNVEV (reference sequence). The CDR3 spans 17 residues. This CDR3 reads CASSLSGGASYNPPLHF. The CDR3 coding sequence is TGTGCCAGCAGTTTATCGGGGGGGGCTTCCTATAATCCACCCCTCCACTTT.

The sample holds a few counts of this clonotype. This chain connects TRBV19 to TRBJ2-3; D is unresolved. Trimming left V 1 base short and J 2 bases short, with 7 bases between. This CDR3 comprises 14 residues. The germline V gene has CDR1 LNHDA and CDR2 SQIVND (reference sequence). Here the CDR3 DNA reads TGTGCCAGTAGTATAGTGCGAGACACAGATACGCAGTATTTT. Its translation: CASSIVRDTDTQYF.

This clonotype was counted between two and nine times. The CDR3 here is CASSEMYSGGSYEQYF. For the CDR3, the DNA is TGCGCCAGCAGCGAAATGTATAGCGGGGGAAGCTACGAGCAGTACTTC. This chain links TRBV10-2 with TRBJ2-7; TRBD2 matches 9 bases. The CDR3 length is 16 residues. Per germline, CDR1 WSHSY and CDR2 SAAADI. Trimming took 6 bases from V and 3 from J; bases not matched to a gene: 12.

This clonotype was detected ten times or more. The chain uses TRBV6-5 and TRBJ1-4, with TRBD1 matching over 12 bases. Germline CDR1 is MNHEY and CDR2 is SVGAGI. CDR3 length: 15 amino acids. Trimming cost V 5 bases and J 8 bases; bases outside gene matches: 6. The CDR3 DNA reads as TGTGCCAGCAGTCACACCGGGACAGGGGGCGAAAAACTGTTTTTT. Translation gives CASSHTGTGGEKLFF.

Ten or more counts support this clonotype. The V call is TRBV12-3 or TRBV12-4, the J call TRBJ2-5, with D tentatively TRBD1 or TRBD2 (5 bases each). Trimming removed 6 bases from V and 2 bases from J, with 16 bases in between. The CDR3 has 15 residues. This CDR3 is CASSPYGAGQETQYF. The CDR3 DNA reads TGTGCCAGCAGCCCCTACGGGGCAGGACAAGAGACCCAGTACTTC.

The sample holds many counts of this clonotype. CDR3 loop: CASSYAAEAESHTDTQYF. CDR3 sequence (DNA): TGTGCCAGCAGTTACGCAGCAGAAGCGGAGTCCCACACAGATACGCAGTATTTT. This sequence joins TRBV6-2 or TRBV6-3 and TRBJ2-3; TRBD2 might be the D (5 bases). Trimming stripped 2 bases from V and 2 bases from J, with 20 bases between. Per the germline V gene, CDR1 is MNHEY and CDR2 is SVGEGT. CDR3 size: 18 residues.

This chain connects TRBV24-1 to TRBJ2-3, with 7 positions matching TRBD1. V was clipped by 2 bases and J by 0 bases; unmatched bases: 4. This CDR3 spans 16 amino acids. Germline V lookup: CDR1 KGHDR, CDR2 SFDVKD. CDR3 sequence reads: CATSDWDSTSTDTQYF. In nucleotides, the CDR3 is TGTGCCACCAGTGATTGGGACAGTACTAGCACAGATACGCAGTATTTT.

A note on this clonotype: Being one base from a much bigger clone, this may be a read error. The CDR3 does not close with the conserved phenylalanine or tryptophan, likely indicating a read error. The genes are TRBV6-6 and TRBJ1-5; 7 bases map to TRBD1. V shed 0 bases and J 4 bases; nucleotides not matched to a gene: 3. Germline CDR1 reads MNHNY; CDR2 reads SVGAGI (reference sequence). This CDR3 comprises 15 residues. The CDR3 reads CASSYSLGQNQPQHC. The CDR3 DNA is TGTGCCAGCAGTTACTCCTTGGGACAGAATCAGCCCCAGCATTGT.

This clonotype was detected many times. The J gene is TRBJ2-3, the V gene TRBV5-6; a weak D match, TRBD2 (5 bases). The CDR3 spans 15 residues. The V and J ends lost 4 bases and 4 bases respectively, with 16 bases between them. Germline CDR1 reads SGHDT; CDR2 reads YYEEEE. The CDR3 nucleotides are TGTGCCAGCAGCCCCTGGACGGGGAACTCAGATACGCAGTATTTT. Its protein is CASSPWTGNSDTQYF.

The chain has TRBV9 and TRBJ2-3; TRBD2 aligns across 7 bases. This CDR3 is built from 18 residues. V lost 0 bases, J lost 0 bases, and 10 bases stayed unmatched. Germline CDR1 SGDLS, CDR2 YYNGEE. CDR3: CASSVAGGGVASTDTQYF. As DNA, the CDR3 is TGTGCCAGCAGCGTAGCGGGCGGGGGAGTTGCTAGCACAGATACGCAGTATTTT.

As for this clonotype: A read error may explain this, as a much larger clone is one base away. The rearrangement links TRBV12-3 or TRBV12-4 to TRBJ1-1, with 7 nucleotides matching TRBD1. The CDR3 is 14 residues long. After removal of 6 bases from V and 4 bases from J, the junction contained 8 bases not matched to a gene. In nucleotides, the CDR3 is TGTGCCAGCAGCCGGGGAGGGGGCGGCACTGAAGCTTTCTTT. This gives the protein CASSRGGGGTEAFF.

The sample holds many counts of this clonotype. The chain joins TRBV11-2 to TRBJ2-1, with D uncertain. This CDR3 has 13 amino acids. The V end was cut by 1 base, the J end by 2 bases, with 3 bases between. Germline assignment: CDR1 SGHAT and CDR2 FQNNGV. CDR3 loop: CASSLGTYNEQFF. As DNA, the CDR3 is TGTGCCAGCAGCTTAGGGACCTACAATGAGCAGTTCTTC.

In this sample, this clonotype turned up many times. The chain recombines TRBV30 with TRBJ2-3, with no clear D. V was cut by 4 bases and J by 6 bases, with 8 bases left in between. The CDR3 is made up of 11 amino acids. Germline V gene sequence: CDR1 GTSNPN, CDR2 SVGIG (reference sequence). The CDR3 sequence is CAWKNWDTQYF. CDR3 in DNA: TGTGCCTGGAAAAACTGGGATACGCAGTATTTT.

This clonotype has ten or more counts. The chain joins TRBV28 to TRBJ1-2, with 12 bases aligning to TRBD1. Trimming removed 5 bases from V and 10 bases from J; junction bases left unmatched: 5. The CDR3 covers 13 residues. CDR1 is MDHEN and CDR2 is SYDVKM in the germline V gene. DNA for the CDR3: TGTGCCAGCAGTAGGGACAGGGGGCCTATCTACACCTTC. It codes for CASSRDRGPIYTF.

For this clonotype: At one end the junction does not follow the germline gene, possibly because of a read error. CDR3 amino acids: CASSPTGGEIHERYF. The CDR3 coding sequence is TGCGCCAGCAGTCCTACAGGGGGCGAAATCCACGAGCGGTACTTC. The J gene is TRBJ2-7, the V gene TRBV5-1, with 9 nucleotides matching TRBD1. Germline V lookup: CDR1 SGHRS, CDR2 YFSETQ. The CDR3 sequence is 15 residues long.

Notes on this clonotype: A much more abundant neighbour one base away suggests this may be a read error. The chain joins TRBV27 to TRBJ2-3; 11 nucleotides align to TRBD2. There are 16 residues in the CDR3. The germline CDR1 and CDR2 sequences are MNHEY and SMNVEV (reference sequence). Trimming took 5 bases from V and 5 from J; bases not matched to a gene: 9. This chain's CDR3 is CASSLLEGLAGDTQYF. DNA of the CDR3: TGTGCCAGCAGTCTCTTAGAAGGACTAGCGGGAGATACGCAGTATTTT.

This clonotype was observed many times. CDR3 loop: CASSQGPQSSYEQYF. The CDR3 DNA reads as TGTGCCAGCAGCCAAGGCCCCCAGTCCTCCTACGAGCAGTACTTC. The V call is TRBV3-1, the J call TRBJ2-7; D is undetermined. Germline-derived CDR1 and CDR2 are LGHDT and YNNKEL (reference sequence). Trimming took off 1 base at V and 0 bases at J, with 10 bases between the two ends. This CDR3 is built from 15 residues.

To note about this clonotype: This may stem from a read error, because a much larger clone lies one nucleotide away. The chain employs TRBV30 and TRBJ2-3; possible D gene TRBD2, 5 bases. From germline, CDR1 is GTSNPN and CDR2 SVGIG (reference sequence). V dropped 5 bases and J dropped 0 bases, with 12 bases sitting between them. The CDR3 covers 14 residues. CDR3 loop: CAWGRGRSTDTQYF. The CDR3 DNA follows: TGTGCCTGGGGACGGGGAAGGAGCACAGATACGCAGTATTTT.

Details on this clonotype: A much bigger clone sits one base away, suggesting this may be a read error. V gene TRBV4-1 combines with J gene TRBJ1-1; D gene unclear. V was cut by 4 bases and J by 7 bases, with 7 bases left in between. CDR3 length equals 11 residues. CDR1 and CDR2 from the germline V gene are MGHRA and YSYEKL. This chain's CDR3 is CASSRAIEAFF. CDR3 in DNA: TGCGCCAGCAGCCGGGCAATTGAAGCTTTCTTT.